This T cell receptor (beta chain) was observed in a study of cytomegalovirus exposure and HLA in healthy donors. Germline V gives CDR1 LGHNA, CDR2 YNFKEQ. This CDR3 is built from 14 residues. V was pared by 3 bases and J by 8 bases, with 13 bases between. Samples came from healthy bone marrow donors. PCR used 60 Vbeta primers and 13 Jbeta primers. Clones were sequenced by immunoSEQ multiplex PCR, and TCRdb holds only the in-frame ones, with some missing. The table lists approximately 58,000 clones. The source is a woman between 18 and 30 years old in good health and CMV-seronegative. This chain uses TRBV4-2 with TRBJ1-4, with D possibly matching TRBD1 (5 bases). The sequenced material came from PBMCs. Written as DNA, the CDR3 is TGTGCCAGCAGCCAGCAGGGTGTGGGAGAAAAACTGTTTTTT. Amino acids: CASSQQGVGEKLFF.